Listed below are T cell receptor beta chains from one sample, sequenced in a study of blood T cell repertoires in COVID-19. The protocol was immunoSEQ multiplex PCR, while the TCRdb copy is restricted to in-frame clones and leaves out a portion. Here the sample spans approximately 310,000 clones, approximately 85% being singletons. Sequenced: PBMCs or T cells enriched from blood (not recorded which). The receptors stem from a man aged 25 to 45 who had recovered from COVID-19. Each CDR3 is given with its conserved first and last residue. D genes are given only for firm matches. Some rows have no size entry. The others give once, few or many, or a class for an expanded clone.

. | TRBJ1-2 | TRBV3-1/TRBV3-2 | TRBD1 | 14 | CASSQADRGYGYTF | TGTGCCAGCAGCCAAGCCGACAGGGGGTATGGCTACACCTTC
. | TRBJ1-5 | TRBV2 | TRBD1 | 14 | CASRQGAGNQPQHF | TGTGCCAGCAGACAGGGGGCGGGCAATCAGCCCCAGCATTTT
. | TRBJ1-5 | TRBV12-3/TRBV12-4 | . | 13 | CASTWGGNQPQHF | TGTGCCAGTACCTGGGGCGGCAATCAGCCCCAGCATTTT
. | TRBJ1-2 | TRBV4-2 | TRBD1 | 15 | CASSQETGQGYGYTF | TGTGCCAGCAGCCAAGAGACGGGACAGGGCTATGGCTACACCTTC
. | TRBJ2-7 | TRBV4-3 | . | 16 | CASSLMTWGLSYEQYF | TGCGCCAGCAGCCTTATGACATGGGGCCTCTCCTACGAGCAGTACTTC
. | TRBJ1-1 | TRBV30 | . | 14 | CAWSVHNRGRGTFF | TGTGCCTGGAGTGTCCATAACAGAGGTCGGGGGACTTTCTTT
once | TRBJ2-2 | TRBV13 | TRBD1 | 15 | CASSLVYRGAGELFF | TGTGCCAGCAGCTTAGTGTACAGGGGGGCCGGGGAGCTGTTTTTT
. | TRBJ2-5 | TRBV4-3 | TRBD2 | 16 | CASSPRLAGGDETQYF | TGCGCCAGCAGCCCCCGACTAGCGGGGGGTGACGAGACCCAGTACTTC
. | TRBJ1-6 | TRBV6-5 | TRBD1 | 14 | CASSYRQGNSPLHF | TGTGCCAGCAGTTACAGACAGGGGAATTCACCCCTCCACTTT
. | TRBJ1-3 | TRBV6-5 | . | 15 | CASSLSGRAGNTIYF | TGTGCCAGCAGCCTGTCAGGCAGGGCTGGAAACACCATATATTTT
. | TRBJ1-5 | TRBV5-5 | . | 14 | CASSLGRSNQPQHF | TGTGCCAGCAGCTTGGGTCGGAGCAATCAGCCCCAGCATTTT
. | TRBJ1-2 | TRBV6-5 | . | 16 | CASSYTRERPLYGYTF | TGTGCCAGCAGTTACACACGTGAGCGGCCTCTCTATGGCTACACCTTC
few | TRBJ2-1 | TRBV4-1 | . | 13 | CASSQDRSNEQFF | TGCGCCAGCAGCCAAGATCGTTCCAATGAGCAGTTCTTC
. | TRBJ2-5 | TRBV5-1 | TRBD2 | 15 | CASSGTSGGRETQYF | TGCGCCAGCAGCGGGACTAGCGGGGGCCGGGAGACCCAGTACTTC
. | TRBJ1-6 | TRBV18 | TRBD1 | 16 | CASSSTGTGYNSPLHF | TGTGCCAGCTCATCAACCGGGACAGGGTATAATTCACCCCTCCACTTT
. | TRBJ1-2 | TRBV27 | . | 14 | CASSLFPGGYGYTF | TGTGCCAGCAGTTTATTTCCGGGGGGCTATGGCTACACCTTC
. | TRBJ1-1 | TRBV6-5 | . | 15 | CASTRQGGINTEAFF | TGTGCCAGCACCAGACAAGGAGGGATCAACACTGAAGCTTTCTTT
. | TRBJ1-2 | TRBV27 | TRBD1 | 17 | CASSPWPLGQGGYGYTF | TGTGCCAGCAGTCCATGGCCGCTAGGACAGGGCGGCTATGGCTACACCTTC
once | TRBJ2-1 | TRBV4-2 | . | 16 | CASSLASTSSYNEQFF | TGTGCCAGCAGCCTTGCTTCAACTAGCTCCTACAATGAGCAGTTCTTC
. | TRBJ2-2 | TRBV6-5 | . | 16 | CASSSRARAGTGELFF | TGTGCCAGCAGTTCCCGCGCTAGGGCGGGCACCGGGGAGCTGTTTTTT
. | TRBJ2-3 | TRBV29-1 | TRBD1 | 16 | CSVETRQGRGTDTQYF | TGCAGCGTTGAAACCCGACAGGGAAGGGGCACAGATACGCAGTATTTT
once | TRBJ1-4 | TRBV5-1 | TRBD1 | 14 | CASSLQGGGEKLFF | TGCGCCAGCAGCTTACAGGGGGGTGGTGAAAAACTGTTTTTT
few | TRBJ2-1 | TRBV12-5 | . | 17 | CASGLVEPVRGSGEQFF | TGTGCTAGTGGTTTGGTAGAACCTGTCAGGGGATCTGGTGAGCAGTTCTTC
. | TRBJ1-6 | TRBV27 | . | 17 | CASSLFGGTGGNSPLHF | TGTGCCAGCAGTTTATTTGGGGGGACGGGGGGGAATTCACCCCTCCACTTT
. | TRBJ2-1 | TRBV6-5 | . | 11 | CASTKGHSQFF | TGTGCCAGCACCAAGGGACATTCGCAGTTCTTC
. | TRBJ2-5 | TRBV10-3 | TRBD2 | 16 | CAISRGLAGGSETQYF | TGTGCCATCAGCCGAGGACTAGCGGGGGGCTCGGAGACCCAGTACTTC
. | TRBJ2-1 | TRBV6-5 | TRBD2 | 14 | CASSGTSGGNEQFF | TGTGCCAGCAGCGGGACTAGCGGGGGTAATGAGCAGTTCTTC
. | TRBJ2-5 | TRBV5-6 | TRBD2 | 14 | CASSWEGYQETQYF | TGTGCCAGCAGCTGGGAGGGGTACCAAGAGACCCAGTACTTC
. | TRBJ2-7 | TRBV12-3/TRBV12-4 | . | 13 | CASSLGERAEQYF | TGTGCCAGCAGTTTGGGTGAGAGGGCCGAGCAGTACTTC
. | TRBJ2-5 | TRBV13 | TRBD2 | 16 | CASSLRLAGSQETQYF | TGTGCCAGCAGCTTACGACTAGCGGGGAGCCAAGAGACCCAGTACTTC
. | TRBJ2-5 | TRBV25-1 | . | 15 | CASSDYKTGRETQYF | TGTGCCAGCAGTGATTATAAAACAGGGAGAGAGACCCAGTACTTC
. | TRBJ1-1 | TRBV29-1 | . | 10 | CSVVVQGAFF | TGCAGCGTTGTGGTCCAGGGGGCTTTCTTT
. | TRBJ1-2 | TRBV7-2 | . | 15 | CASSLLPGRGYGYTF | TGTGCCAGCAGCTTATTACCCGGCCGCGGCTATGGCTACACCTTC
. | TRBJ1-2 | TRBV2 | TRBD1 | 15 | CASSGGQGMDYGYTF | TGTGCCAGCAGTGGCGGACAGGGGATGGACTATGGCTACACCTTC
. | TRBJ1-2 | TRBV6-5 | TRBD1 | 13 | CASRQGAVYGYTF | TGTGCCAGCAGACAGGGGGCCGTCTATGGCTACACCTTC
. | TRBJ1-4 | TRBV18 | TRBD1 | 14 | CASSPGQATEKLFF | TGTGCCAGCTCACCGGGACAGGCGACTGAAAAACTGTTTTTT
. | TRBJ1-1 | TRBV19 | . | 11 | CASSLYTEAFF | TGTGCCAGTAGTCTATACACTGAAGCTTTCTTT
. | TRBJ1-1 | TRBV5-4 | . | 15 | CASSLSNRDGTEAFF | TGTGCCAGCAGCTTATCTAACAGGGACGGCACTGAAGCTTTCTTT
. | TRBJ2-1 | TRBV10-3 | TRBD2 | 15 | CAISVPRGGDNEQFF | TGTGCCATCAGTGTGCCGCGGGGGGGAGACAATGAGCAGTTCTTC
once | TRBJ1-4 | TRBV19 | . | 15 | CASSLSQATNEKLFF | TGTGCCAGTAGTCTGAGTCAAGCAACTAATGAAAAACTGTTTTTT
. | TRBJ2-3 | TRBV3-1/TRBV3-2 | . | 15 | CASSQTPGGTDTQYF | TGTGCCAGCAGCCAAACCCCGGGGGGCACAGATACGCAGTATTTT
. | TRBJ2-6 | TRBV5-4 | . | 16 | CASSFSLDSGANVLTF | TGTGCCAGCAGCTTCTCGTTAGACTCTGGGGCCAACGTCCTGACTTTC
once | TRBJ2-3 | TRBV18 | TRBD2 | 15 | CASSTSGGHTDTQYF | TGTGCCAGCTCGACTAGCGGGGGGCACACAGATACGCAGTATTTT
. | TRBJ1-1 | TRBV27 | TRBD1 | 15 | CASSAGMDRYTEAFF | TGTGCCAGCAGTGCCGGGATGGACAGGTACACTGAAGCTTTCTTT
. | TRBJ2-5 | TRBV2 | TRBD1 | 15 | CASSLLDDRGETQYF | TGTGCCAGCAGTCTTTTGGATGACAGGGGAGAGACCCAGTACTTC
many | TRBJ2-1 | TRBV2 | TRBD2 | 17 | CASSSPLGLAVEGEQFF | TGTGCCAGCTCCTCACCTTTAGGACTAGCGGTGGAGGGTGAGCAGTTCTTC
. | TRBJ2-2 | TRBV7-3 | . | 13 | CASSHRVSGELFF | TGTGCCAGCAGCCACAGGGTGAGCGGGGAGCTGTTTTTT